This entry lists 3 T cell receptor beta chains sequenced from one sample in a study of blood T cell repertoires in COVID-19. Repertoires were generated with immunoSEQ multiplex PCR, while TCRdb's copy carries only in-frame clones and drops some. The sample contains under 450,000 clones, approximately 88% of which appear only once. Input material: peripheral blood. The receptors come from a woman aged 50 to 60 with COVID-19, enrolled during active disease.

This clone was observed a single time. This chain joins TRBV9 and TRBJ1-3; no clear D. With 4 bases removed from V and 0 bases from J, the gap between germline ends came to 14 bases. CDR1 and CDR2 (germline): SGDLS, YYNGEE. This CDR3 is built from 16 residues. The DNA of the CDR3 is TGTGCCAGCAGCCCAGGTGGTGGCAGCTCTGGAAACACCATATATTTT. Its translation: CASSPGGGSSGNTIYF. Based on the CDR3 plus reference TRBV9 and TRBJ1-3, the full variable domain is DSGVTQTPKHLITATGQRVTLRCSPRSGDLSVYWYQQSLDQGLQFLIQYYNGEERAKGNILERFSAQQFPDLHSELNLSSLELGDSALYFCASSPGGGSSGNTIYFGEGSWLTVV.

V and J are TRBV4-1 and TRBJ2-3; D is uncertain. The CDR3 consists of 12 residues. CDR1 is MGHRA and CDR2 is YSYEKL in the germline V gene. V gave up 0 bases and J gave up 10 bases, with 8 bases separating them. In DNA, the CDR3 is TGCGCCAGCAGCCAAGATTGGAGTCCGCAGTATTTT. Translating gives CASSQDWSPQYF.

This clone was recorded a few times. V gene TRBV10-3 combines with J gene TRBJ2-7; D perhaps matches TRBD2 (6 bases). V shed 4 bases and J shed 5 bases, with 12 bases lying between them. This CDR3 region has 13 residues. CDR1 is ENHRY and CDR2 is SYGVKD in the germline V gene. The CDR3 protein is CAISGGGGDEQYF. CDR3 DNA sequence: TGTGCCATCAGTGGAGGAGGAGGGGACGAGCAGTACTTC.